These 9 T cell receptor beta chains share one sample of origin, sequenced in a study of shared clonotypes between healthy human individuals. The table came from immunoSEQ multiplex PCR; TCRdb's copy has only in-frame clones and leaves some out. The sample has more than 900,000 clones, 75% to 80% seen once; the top ten hold roughly 0.55%. Sequencing was carried out using memory CD4+ T cells from PBMCs. Stated subset: CD45RA-negative fraction. The receptors shown here come from a man younger than 35 in good health. Some clones in this sample may be carry-over from other donors' samples.

The chain couples TRBV5-1 to TRBJ1-4; D not certain. V gave up 4 bases and J gave up 0 bases, with 13 bases separating them. CDR1 is SGHRS, CDR2 YFSETQ, per germline. There are 16 residues in the CDR3. Here the CDR3 reads CASSTQTGATNEKLFF. CDR3 bases: TGCGCCAGCAGCACCCAGACGGGTGCAACTAATGAAAAACTGTTTTTT. The entire variable domain, with the rest obtained from reference TRBV5-1 and TRBJ1-4, is as follows: KAGVTQTPRYLIKTRGQQVTLSCSPISGHRSVSWYQQTPGQGLQFLFEYFSETQRNKGNFPGRFSGRQFSNSRSEMNVSTLELGDSALYLCASSTQTGATNEKLFFGSGTQLSVL.

The rearrangement uses TRBV28 and TRBJ1-1; no reliable D call. Per germline, CDR1 MDHEN and CDR2 SYDVKM. The V end was cut by 6 bases, the J end by 0 bases, with 11 bases between. CDR3 length equals 14 residues. The CDR3 nucleotides read TGTGCCAGCAGAACAGCCTCCATGAACACTGAAGCTTTCTTT. Translated: CASRTASMNTEAFF.

CDR3 protein: CASSLGQGLDEQYF. The CDR3 DNA follows: TGCGCCAGCAGCTTGGGACAGGGGCTCGACGAGCAGTACTTC. The chain links TRBV5-1 to TRBJ2-7; 8 bases agree with TRBD1. V gave up 0 bases and J gave up 5 bases; unmatched junction bases: 4. CDR1 is SGHRS and CDR2 is YFSETQ in the germline V gene. The CDR3 consists of 14 residues.

CDR3 coding DNA: TGTGCCAGCATCCCCCTAGCGGGAGGGGCCAATGAGCAGTTCTTC. Translated, it gives CASIPLAGGANEQFF. The rearrangement uses TRBV6-5 and TRBJ2-1; 12 bases line up with TRBD2. The CDR3 contains 15 residues. Germline V gene sequence: CDR1 MNHEY, CDR2 SVGAGI. V lost 7 bases, J lost 6 bases, and 7 bases stayed unmatched.

The J gene is TRBJ2-5, the V gene TRBV5-4; 10 bases map to TRBD2. The CDR3 loop spans 15 amino acids. The V segment lost 4 bases and the J segment 3 bases; nucleotides outside the gene matches: 6. The germline CDR1 and CDR2 sequences are SGHNT and YYREEE (reference sequence). The CDR3 bases are TGTGCCAGCAGCCCCGCCCTAGCGGGAGAAGAGACCCAGTACTTC. It yields the protein CASSPALAGEETQYF.

A single count supports this clone. The V and J genes are TRBV11-3 and TRBJ2-2, with unresolved D. Germline lookup yields CDR1 SGHNT and CDR2 YENEEA. This CDR3 comprises 14 residues. V shed 1 base and J shed 6 bases, with 9 bases lying between them. This chain's CDR3 is CASSLVASSGELFF. The CDR3, as DNA: TGTGCCAGCAGCTTAGTGGCCAGCTCCGGGGAGCTGTTTTTT.

This clone showed up just a few times. CDR3 nucleotide sequence: TGTGCCAGCAGCCCGCTAGGTCCGCAGTTCTTC. This encodes CASSPLGPQFF. This rearrangement joins TRBV7-9 to TRBJ2-1; D gene ambiguous. V gave up 5 bases and J gave up 12 bases, with 11 bases separating them. Germline V gene lookup returns CDR1 SEHNR and CDR2 FQNEAQ (reference sequence). The length of the CDR3 is 11 residues.

This sequence joins TRBV7-9 and TRBJ1-2; a possible D gene is TRBD1 (6 bases). Germline assignment: CDR1 SEHNR and CDR2 FQNEAQ (reference sequence). The CDR3 sequence is 14 residues long. Trimming removed 4 bases from V and 4 bases from J, with 13 bases in between. The CDR3 coding sequence is TGTGCCAGCAGCTCCCAGGGGAGAGGCTATGGCTACACCTTC. This translates into CASSSQGRGYGYTF.

This clone has only a few counts. The genes are TRBV5-1 and TRBJ1-2, with 10 bases fitting TRBD1. This CDR3 region has 14 residues. Trimming took 0 bases from V and 5 from J; bases not matched to a gene: 1. Germline V lookup: CDR1 SGHRS, CDR2 YFSETQ. Here the CDR3 reads CASSLVGQGYGYTF. CDR3 nucleotide sequence: TGCGCCAGCAGCTTGGTGGGACAGGGGTATGGCTACACCTTC.